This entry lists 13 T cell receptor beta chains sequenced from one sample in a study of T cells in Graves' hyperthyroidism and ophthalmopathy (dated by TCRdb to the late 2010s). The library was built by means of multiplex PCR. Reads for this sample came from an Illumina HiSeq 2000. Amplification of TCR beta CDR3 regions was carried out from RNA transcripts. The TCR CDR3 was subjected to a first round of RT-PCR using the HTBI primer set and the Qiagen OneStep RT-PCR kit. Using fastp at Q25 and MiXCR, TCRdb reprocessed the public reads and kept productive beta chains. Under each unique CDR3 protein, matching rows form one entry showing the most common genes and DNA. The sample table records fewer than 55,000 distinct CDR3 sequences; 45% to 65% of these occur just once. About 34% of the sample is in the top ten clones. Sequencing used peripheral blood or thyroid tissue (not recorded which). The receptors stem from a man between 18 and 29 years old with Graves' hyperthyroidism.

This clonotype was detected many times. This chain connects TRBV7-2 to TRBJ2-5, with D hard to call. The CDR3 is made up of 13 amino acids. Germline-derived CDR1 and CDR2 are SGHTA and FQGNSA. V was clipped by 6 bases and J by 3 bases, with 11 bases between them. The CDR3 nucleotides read TGTGCCAGCAGAATTACTTCAAAAGAGACCCAGTACTTC. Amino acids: CASRITSKETQYF.

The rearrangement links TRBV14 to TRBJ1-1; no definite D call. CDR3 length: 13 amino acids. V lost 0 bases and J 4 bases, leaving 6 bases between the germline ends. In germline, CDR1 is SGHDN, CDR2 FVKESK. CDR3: CASSQDLGTEAFF. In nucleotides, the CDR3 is TGTGCCAGCAGCCAAGATCTAGGCACTGAAGCTTTCTTT.

CDR3 DNA: TGCAGCGTACCAAAGCGGGGGGGACTAGCGGGAGGGCCTCATTCTGGGGAGACCCAGTACTTC. Its translation: CSVPKRGGLAGGPHSGETQYF. The chain combines TRBV29-1 with TRBJ2-5; 16 positions match TRBD2. Germline V gene sequence: CDR1 SQVTM, CDR2 ANQGSEA. This CDR3 spans 21 amino acids. With 6 bases clipped from V and 5 bases from J, the junction kept 24 bases outside the gene matches.

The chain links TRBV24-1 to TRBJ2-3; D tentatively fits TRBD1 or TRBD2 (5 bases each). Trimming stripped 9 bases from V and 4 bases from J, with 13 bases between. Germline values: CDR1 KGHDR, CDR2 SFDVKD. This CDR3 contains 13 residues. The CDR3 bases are TGTGCCACCGGACTCGGGGCGGCAGATACGCAGTATTTT. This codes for CATGLGAADTQYF.

The CDR3 nucleotides are TGTGCCAGCAGCTTAGGGGACAGGGACTCGGATTCACCCCTCCACTTT. It specifies CASSLGDRDSDSPLHF. The V gene is TRBV7-9, the J gene TRBJ1-6; 9 nucleotides align to TRBD1. The CDR3 runs to 16 residues. Per germline, CDR1 SEHNR and CDR2 FQNEAQ (reference sequence). J gave up 8 bases and V 1 base, and 6 bases lay outside the gene matches.

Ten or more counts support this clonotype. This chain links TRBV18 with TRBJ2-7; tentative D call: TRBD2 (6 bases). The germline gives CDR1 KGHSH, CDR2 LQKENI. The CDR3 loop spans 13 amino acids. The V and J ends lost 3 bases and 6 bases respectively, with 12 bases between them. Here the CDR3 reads CASSPRTTSEQYF. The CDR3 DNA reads TGTGCCAGCTCACCGAGGACTACTTCCGAGCAGTACTTC.

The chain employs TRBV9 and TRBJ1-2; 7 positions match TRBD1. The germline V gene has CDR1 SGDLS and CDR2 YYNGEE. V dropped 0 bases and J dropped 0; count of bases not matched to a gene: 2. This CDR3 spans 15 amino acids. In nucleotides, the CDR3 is TGTGCCAGCAGCGTAGACGGGACAGCTAACTATGGCTACACCTTC. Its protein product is CASSVDGTANYGYTF.

CDR3 nucleotides: TGTGCCAGCCAAGAGACAGGGGAGACTTCACCCCTCCACTTT. This translates into CASQETGETSPLHF. The chain joins TRBV25-1 to TRBJ1-6, with TRBD1 identical over 8 bases. Germline-derived CDR1 and CDR2 are MGHDK and SYGVNS. After removal of 8 bases from V and 9 bases from J, the junction contained 9 bases not matched to a gene. The CDR3 totals 14 residues. Based on the CDR3 plus reference TRBV25-1 and TRBJ1-6, the full variable domain is EADIYQTPRYLVIGTGKKITLECSQTMGHDKMYWYQQDPGMELHLIHYSYGVNSTEKGDLSSESTVSRIRTEHFPLTLESARPSHTSQYLCASQETGETSPLHFGNGTRLTVT.

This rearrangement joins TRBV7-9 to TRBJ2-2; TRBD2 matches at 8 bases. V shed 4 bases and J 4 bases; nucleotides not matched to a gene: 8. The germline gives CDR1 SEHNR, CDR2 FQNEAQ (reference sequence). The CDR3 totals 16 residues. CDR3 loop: CASSSGGAGSTGELFF. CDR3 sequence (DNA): TGTGCCAGCAGCTCCGGGGGGGCCGGAAGCACCGGGGAGCTGTTTTTT.

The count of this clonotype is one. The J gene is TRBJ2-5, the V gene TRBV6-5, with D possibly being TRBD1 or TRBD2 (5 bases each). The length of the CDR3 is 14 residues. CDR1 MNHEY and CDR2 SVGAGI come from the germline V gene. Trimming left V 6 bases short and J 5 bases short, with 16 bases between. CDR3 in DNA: TGTGCCAGCAGCCGGGACCAGCTTATGGAGACCCAGTACTTC. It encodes CASSRDQLMETQYF.

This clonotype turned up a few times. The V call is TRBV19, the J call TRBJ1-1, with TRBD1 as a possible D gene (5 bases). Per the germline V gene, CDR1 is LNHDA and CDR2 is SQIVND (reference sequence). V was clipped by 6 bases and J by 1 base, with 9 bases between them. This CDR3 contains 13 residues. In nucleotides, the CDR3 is TGTGCCAGTAGCGACAGATGGAACACTGAAGCTTTCTTT. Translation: CASSDRWNTEAFF.

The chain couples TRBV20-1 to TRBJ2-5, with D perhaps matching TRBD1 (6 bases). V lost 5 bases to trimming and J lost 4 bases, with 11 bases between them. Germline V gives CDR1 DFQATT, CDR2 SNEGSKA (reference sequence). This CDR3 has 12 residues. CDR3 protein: CSAADSGETQYF. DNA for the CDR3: TGCAGTGCTGCGGACAGCGGAGAGACCCAGTACTTC.

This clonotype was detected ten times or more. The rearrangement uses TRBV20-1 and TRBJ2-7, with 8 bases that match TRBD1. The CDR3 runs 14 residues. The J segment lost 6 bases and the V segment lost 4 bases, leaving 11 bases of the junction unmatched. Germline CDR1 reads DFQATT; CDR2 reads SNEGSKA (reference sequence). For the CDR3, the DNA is TGCAGTGCTACCAGGGACAGGCTGTCTTTCGAGCAGTACTTC. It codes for CSATRDRLSFEQYF.